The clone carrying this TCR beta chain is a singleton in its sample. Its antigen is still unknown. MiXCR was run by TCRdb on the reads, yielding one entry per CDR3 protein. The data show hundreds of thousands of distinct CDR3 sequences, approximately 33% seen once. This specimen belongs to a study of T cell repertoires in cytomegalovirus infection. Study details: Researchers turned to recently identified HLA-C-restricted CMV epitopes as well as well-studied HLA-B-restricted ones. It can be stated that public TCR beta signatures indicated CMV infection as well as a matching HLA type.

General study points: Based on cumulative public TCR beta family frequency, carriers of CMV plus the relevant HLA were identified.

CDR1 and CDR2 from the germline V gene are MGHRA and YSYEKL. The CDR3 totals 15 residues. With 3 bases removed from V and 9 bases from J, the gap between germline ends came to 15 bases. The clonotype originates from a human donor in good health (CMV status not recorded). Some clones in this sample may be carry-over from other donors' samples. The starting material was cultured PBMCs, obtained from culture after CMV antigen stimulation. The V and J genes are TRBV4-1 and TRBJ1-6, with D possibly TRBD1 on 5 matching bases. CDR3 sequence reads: CASSQDLGQASPLHF. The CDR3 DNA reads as TGCGCCAGCAGCCAGGACCTCGGACAAGCTTCACCCCTCCACTTT.